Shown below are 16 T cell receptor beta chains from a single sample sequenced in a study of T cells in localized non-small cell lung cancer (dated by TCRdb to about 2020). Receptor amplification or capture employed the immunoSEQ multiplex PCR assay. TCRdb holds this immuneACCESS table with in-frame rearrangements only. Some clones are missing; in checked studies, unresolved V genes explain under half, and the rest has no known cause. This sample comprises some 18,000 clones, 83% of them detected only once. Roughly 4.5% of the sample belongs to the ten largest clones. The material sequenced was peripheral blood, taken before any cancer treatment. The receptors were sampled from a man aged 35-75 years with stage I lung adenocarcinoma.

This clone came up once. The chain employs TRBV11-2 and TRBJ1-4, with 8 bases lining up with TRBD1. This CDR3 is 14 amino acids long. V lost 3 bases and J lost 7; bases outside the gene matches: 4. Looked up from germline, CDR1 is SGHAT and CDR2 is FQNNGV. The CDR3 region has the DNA TGTGCCAGCAGCTTGACAGGGGCCGGTGAAAAACTGTTTTTT. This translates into CASSLTGAGEKLFF.

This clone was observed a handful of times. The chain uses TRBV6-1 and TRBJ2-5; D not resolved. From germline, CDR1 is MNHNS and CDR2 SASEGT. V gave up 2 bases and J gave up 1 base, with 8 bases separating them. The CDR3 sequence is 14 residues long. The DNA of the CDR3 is TGTGCCAGCAGTGAATTTAGCCGCCAAGAGACCCAGTACTTC. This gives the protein CASSEFSRQETQYF.

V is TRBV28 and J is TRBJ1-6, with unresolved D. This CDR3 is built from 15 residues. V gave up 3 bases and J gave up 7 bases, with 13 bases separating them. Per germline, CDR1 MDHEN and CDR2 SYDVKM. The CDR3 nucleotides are TGTGCCAGCAGTTTTTCCGGCCCGTTAAATTCACCCCTCCACTTT. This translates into CASSFSGPLNSPLHF.

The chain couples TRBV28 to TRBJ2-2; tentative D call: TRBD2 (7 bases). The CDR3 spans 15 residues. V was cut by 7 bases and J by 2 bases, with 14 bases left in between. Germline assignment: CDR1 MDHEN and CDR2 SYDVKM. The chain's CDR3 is CASTIAGANTGELFF. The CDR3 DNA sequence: TGTGCCAGCACCATCGCGGGGGCCAACACCGGGGAGCTGTTTTTT.

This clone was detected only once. CDR3 nucleotides: TGTGCCAGCAGTGAAACCGGGACAATTAACTATGGCTACACCTTC. Protein sequence: CASSETGTINYGYTF. This chain joins TRBV6-4 and TRBJ1-2; a weak D match, TRBD1 (6 bases). Germline CDR1 MRHNA, CDR2 SNTAGT. CDR3 length: 15 residues. Trimming left V 3 bases short and J 1 base short, with 12 bases between.

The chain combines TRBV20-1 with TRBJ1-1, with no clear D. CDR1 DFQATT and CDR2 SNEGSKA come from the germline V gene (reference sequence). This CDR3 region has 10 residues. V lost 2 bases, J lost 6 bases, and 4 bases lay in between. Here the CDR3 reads CSARRAEAFF. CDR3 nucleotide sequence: TGCAGTGCTAGAAGGGCTGAAGCTTTCTTT.

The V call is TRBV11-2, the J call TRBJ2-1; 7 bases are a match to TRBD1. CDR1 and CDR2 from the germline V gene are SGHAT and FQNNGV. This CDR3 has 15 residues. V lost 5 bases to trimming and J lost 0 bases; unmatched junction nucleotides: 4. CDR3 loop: CASSPGQRSYNEQFF. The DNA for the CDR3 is TGTGCCAGCAGCCCGGGACAGCGCTCCTACAATGAGCAGTTCTTC. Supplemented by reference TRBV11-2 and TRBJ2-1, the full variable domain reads EAGVAQSPRYKIIEKRQSVAFWCNPISGHATLYWYQQILGQGPKLLIQFQNNGVVDDSQLPKDRFSAERLKGVDSTLKIQPAKLEDSAVYLCASSPGQRSYNEQFFGPGTRLTVL.

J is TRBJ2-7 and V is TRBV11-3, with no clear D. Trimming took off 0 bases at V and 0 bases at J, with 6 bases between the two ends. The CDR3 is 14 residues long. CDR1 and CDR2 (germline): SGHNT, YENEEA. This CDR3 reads CASSLEASSYEQYF. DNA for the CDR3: TGTGCCAGCAGCTTAGAGGCTTCCTCCTACGAGCAGTACTTC.

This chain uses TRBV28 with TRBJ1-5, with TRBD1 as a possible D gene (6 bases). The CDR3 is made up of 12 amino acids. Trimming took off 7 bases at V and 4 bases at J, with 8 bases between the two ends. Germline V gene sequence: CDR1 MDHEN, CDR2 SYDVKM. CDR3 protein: CASIQGNQPQHF. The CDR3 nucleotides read TGTGCCAGCATCCAGGGGAATCAGCCCCAGCATTTT.

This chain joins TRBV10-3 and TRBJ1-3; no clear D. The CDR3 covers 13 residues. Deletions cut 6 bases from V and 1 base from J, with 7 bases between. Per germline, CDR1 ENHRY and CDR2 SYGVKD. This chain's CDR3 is CAISSSSGNTIYF. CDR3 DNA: TGTGCCATCAGCTCCAGTTCTGGAAACACCATATATTTT.

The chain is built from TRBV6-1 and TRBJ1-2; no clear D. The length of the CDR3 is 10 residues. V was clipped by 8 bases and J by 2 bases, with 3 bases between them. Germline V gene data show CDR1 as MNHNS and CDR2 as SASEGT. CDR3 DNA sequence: TGTGCCAGCGCGAACTATGGCTACACCTTC. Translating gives CASANYGYTF.

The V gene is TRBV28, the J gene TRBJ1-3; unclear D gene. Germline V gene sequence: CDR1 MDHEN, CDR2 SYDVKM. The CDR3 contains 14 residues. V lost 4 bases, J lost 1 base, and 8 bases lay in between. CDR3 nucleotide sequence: TGTGCCAGCAGTTCACTAGTATCTGGAAACACCATATATTTT. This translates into CASSSLVSGNTIYF.

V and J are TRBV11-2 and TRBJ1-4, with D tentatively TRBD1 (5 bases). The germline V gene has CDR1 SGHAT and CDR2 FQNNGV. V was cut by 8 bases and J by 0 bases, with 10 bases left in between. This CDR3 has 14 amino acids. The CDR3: CASARTSTNEKLFF. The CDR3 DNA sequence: TGTGCCAGCGCGAGGACATCAACTAATGAAAAACTGTTTTTT.

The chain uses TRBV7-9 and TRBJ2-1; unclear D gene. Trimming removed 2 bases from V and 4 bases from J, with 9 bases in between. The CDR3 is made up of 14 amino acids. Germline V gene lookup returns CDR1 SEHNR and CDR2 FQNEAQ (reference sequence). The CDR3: CASSLLTNYNEQFF. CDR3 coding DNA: TGTGCCAGCAGCTTACTTACAAATTACAATGAGCAGTTCTTC.

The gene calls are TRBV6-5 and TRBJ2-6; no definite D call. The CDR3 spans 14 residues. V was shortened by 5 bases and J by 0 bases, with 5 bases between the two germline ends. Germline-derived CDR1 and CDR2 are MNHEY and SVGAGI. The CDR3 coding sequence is TGTGCCAGCAGTCCAGACTCTGGGGCCAACGTCCTGACTTTC. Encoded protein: CASSPDSGANVLTF.

The CDR3 DNA reads as TGTGCCAGCAGTGGAGGACTAGCGGGGTACAATGAGCAGTTCTTC. This translates into CASSGGLAGYNEQFF. The rearrangement joins TRBV28 to TRBJ2-1, with TRBD2 matching over 12 bases. The CDR3 is 15 amino acids. Germline V CDR1 and CDR2: MDHEN, SYDVKM. The ends lost 5 bases at V and 4 bases at J; junction bases unmatched: 3.